This T cell receptor (beta chain) came from a study of cytomegalovirus exposure and HLA in healthy donors (TCRdb year 2017). Regarding the complete study: The 500 to 700 repertoires of the first cohort and the approximately 110 validation repertoires were produced on the same platform, according to a later analysis. The study aimed to test whether cataloging public T cell receptors could reveal signatures of past pathogen exposure. Besides the first cohort of under 700 subjects, a separate validation cohort made up of some 110 different subjects was used. To predict cytomegalovirus infection status, the study combined high-throughput TCR immunosequencing, statistical association of individual TCRs with disease status, and machine learning. On the study overall, not on this receptor specifically: The study gave a list of some 150 TCR beta chains associated with cytomegalovirus. In vitro tests confirmed that a few of the cytomegalovirus-associated TCR beta chains recognize cytomegalovirus antigens. Subsequent analysis determined that TCRs grouped into clusters in the first cohort also showed a tendency toward co-occurrence across the approximately 120 validation repertoires, and 94% of cluster scores exceeded 0. The authors suggested that the approach could potentially be extended to other disease states and immunological phenotypes. The validation cohort had no HLA typing available for a later analysis, so co-occurrence within that cohort was assessed over all 120 or so repertoires. Most TCR sequences were observed very rarely across donors, whereas some public TCRs were present in many individuals. In both the original and validation cohorts, the classifier was reported to diagnose cytomegalovirus status with high specificity and sensitivity.

The germline V gene provides CDR1 SGHVS and CDR2 FNYEAQ. The CDR3 covers 13 residues, taking in both the cysteine and the phenylalanine. Only the CDR3 DNA stays, 39 bases, in frame from base 1. V drops 1 base and J drops 3 bases, leaving 7 bases in between. Separate from the approximately 670-subject first cohort, the validation cohort of 120 subjects was the group to which the donors belonged. With regard to this clone: The antigen it binds to is not known. Base qualities are not provided; no much larger clone lies one nucleotide away.

To prepare the library, the immunoSEQ multiplex PCR assay was applied. As for the authors' bioinformatics: A statistical classification framework was developed to diagnose cytomegalovirus status using the catalog of TCR beta chain sequences. TCRdb's version of the immuneACCESS table is confined to in-frame rearrangements and falls short of the full clone set. An unresolved V gene accounts for under half of the shortfall where checked; the remainder is of unknown origin. From that table come the V and J calls and clone size; the DNA was used to work out D and trimming. The sample has around 150,000 clones on record, 86% of them singletons. The ten most abundant clones make up approximately 2.1% of the sample.

The clonotype was recovered from a woman between 18 and 29 years old in good health and CMV-seronegative. Input material: PBMCs. In this chain, TRBV7-6 is recombined with TRBJ2-7; no D gene is confidently identified. The CDR3 in this case is CASSLEPFYEQYF. The nucleotide sequence reads TGTGCCAGCAGCTTAGAGCCCTTCTACGAGCAGTACTTC. The full variable domain, completed from the reference TRBV7-6 and TRBJ2-7 proteins outside the CDR3, reads GAGVSQSPRYKVTKRGQDVALRCDPISGHVSLYWYRQALGQGPEFLTYFNYEAQQDKSGLPNDRFSAERPEGSISTLTIQRTEQRDSAMYRCASSLEPFYEQYFGPGTRLTVT.